The 26 T cell receptor beta chains below all came from one sample that was sequenced in a study of CXCR3-negative and CXCR3-positive naive CD8 T cells. 5' RACE with UMI labels generated the TRB cDNA libraries. TCRdb reprocessed the 5' RACE reads and stores each CDR3 protein as one record, lacking DNA. The sample totals tens of thousands of distinct CDR3 sequences; its top ten clones hold around 22%. Input material: memory CD8+ T cells from blood. These TCRs come from a human donor in good health. Some clones in this sample may be carry-over from other donors' samples.

The chain has TRBV9 and TRBJ1-6; absent DNA, TCRdb's TRBD1 call cannot be checked. The CDR3 contains 14 residues. Germline loops: CDR1 SGDLS, CDR2 YYNGEE. CDR3 residues: CASSEDRGDSPLHF.

CDR3 loop: CASSGEFGGRSEQYF. V and J are TRBV5-1 and TRBJ2-7; no DNA is available, so the TRBD1 call from TCRdb remains unchecked. The CDR3 is made up of 15 amino acids. CDR1 is SGHRS, CDR2 YFSETQ, per germline.

The genes are TRBV4-1 and TRBJ1-2; TCRdb lists TRBD1, though no DNA is available to test this call. This CDR3 region has 16 residues. The V gene's germline CDR1 is MGHRA and CDR2 YSYEKL. CDR3 amino acids: CASSQLTGPGDYGYTF.

The chain uses TRBV25-1 and TRBJ2-7; TCRdb proposes TRBD2, but this gene call is untestable without DNA. Germline values: CDR1 MGHDK, CDR2 SYGVNS. CDR3 size: 12 residues. The CDR3 loop reads CASRYGSYEQYF.

This CDR3 is CAWSVLAEAFF. The chain combines TRBV30 with TRBJ1-1. CDR3 length: 11 amino acids. Germline lookup yields CDR1 GTSNPN and CDR2 SVGIG (reference sequence).

V usage is TRBV11-2 and J usage is TRBJ2-5. The germline V gene has CDR1 SGHAT and CDR2 FQNNGV. The CDR3 spans 11 residues. CDR3 sequence reads: CASSLSETQCF.

The CDR3 loop is CSGSGLAYSYNEQFF. The V gene is TRBV20-1, the J gene TRBJ2-1; TCRdb's D call of TRBD2 is untestable without DNA. The CDR3 consists of 15 residues. CDR1 is DFQATT and CDR2 is SNEGSKA in the germline V gene (reference sequence).

The V and J genes are TRBV12-3 or TRBV12-4 and TRBJ1-5; TCRdb's D gene call, TRBD1, goes unchecked for lack of DNA. The CDR3 totals 14 residues. CDR3 residues: CASSQTGGGQPQHF.

The gene calls are TRBV4-2 and TRBJ2-1. Germline V CDR1 and CDR2: LGHNA, YNFKEQ. This CDR3 is built from 13 residues. The chain's CDR3 is CASSPILGNEQFF.

CDR3 amino acids: CASATFLGAYEQYF. The J gene is TRBJ2-7, the V gene TRBV4-2; with no DNA, the TCRdb D assignment of TRBD1 cannot be verified. The CDR3 loop spans 14 amino acids. CDR1 is LGHNA, CDR2 YNFKEQ, per germline.

The chain is built from TRBV7-2 and TRBJ2-7. The CDR3 is made up of 13 amino acids. CDR1 is SGHTA, CDR2 FQGNSA, per germline. This CDR3 is CASSLDDTREQYF.

The chain couples TRBV28 to TRBJ2-7; there is no DNA to check the TCRdb D call of TRBD2. Germline V CDR1 and CDR2: MDHEN, SYDVKM. This CDR3 has 14 residues. The CDR3 sequence is CASGRDGTTYEQYF.

The chain employs TRBV7-9 and TRBJ2-7; the D call of TRBD2 rests on TCRdb alone, since no DNA is present to check it. The CDR3 is 17 amino acids. Germline assignment: CDR1 SEHNR and CDR2 FQNEAQ (reference sequence). The CDR3 here is CASSSVISGSSGYEQYF.

The V call is TRBV5-4, the J call TRBJ1-1. CDR1 SGHNT and CDR2 YYREEE come from the germline V gene (reference sequence). This CDR3 spans 13 amino acids. The CDR3 sequence is CASSLNLNTEAFF.

The chain recombines TRBV20-1 with TRBJ2-7; the TCRdb call, TRBD1, lacks DNA for checking. Germline-derived CDR1 and CDR2 are DFQATT and SNEGSKA (reference sequence). The CDR3 sequence is 12 residues long. This chain's CDR3 is CSARAGSYEQYF.

This rearrangement joins TRBV9 to TRBJ2-1; TCRdb reports TRBD1, a call that lacks DNA to check it against. The CDR3 spans 13 residues. Germline lookup yields CDR1 SGDLS and CDR2 YYNGEE. CDR3 loop: CASSGGTANEQFF.

This chain joins TRBV6-5 and TRBJ2-3; without DNA, the TCRdb call of TRBD1 cannot be checked. The germline V gene encodes CDR1 MNHEY and CDR2 SVGAGI. This CDR3 has 16 amino acids. This chain's CDR3 is CASSLNRALSTDTQYF.

The V gene is TRBV7-6, the J gene TRBJ2-3; no DNA is available, so the TRBD2 call from TCRdb remains unchecked. The germline V gene encodes CDR1 SGHVS and CDR2 FNYEAQ. The CDR3 spans 19 residues. CDR3 protein: CASSLTSIGTSGSTDTQYF.

V is TRBV20-1 and J is TRBJ2-7; with no DNA, the TCRdb D assignment of TRBD2 cannot be verified. CDR3 length: 15 amino acids. The germline gives CDR1 DFQATT, CDR2 SNEGSKA (reference sequence). CDR3 residues: CSARDLGLAGHEQYF.

Here the CDR3 reads CSAPDRGGYGYTF. The V call is TRBV20-1, the J call TRBJ1-2; the D gene TCRdb calls, TRBD1, cannot be checked with no DNA. Germline CDR1 DFQATT, CDR2 SNEGSKA (reference sequence). The CDR3 spans 13 residues.

This chain links TRBV20-1 with TRBJ2-7. Germline CDR1 and CDR2: DFQATT and SNEGSKA (reference sequence). This CDR3 comprises 13 residues. CDR3 amino acids: CSWRAENSYEQYF.

This chain links TRBV14 with TRBJ1-5. This CDR3 has 12 residues. The germline V gene has CDR1 SGHDN and CDR2 FVKESK. CDR3: CASSDGDQPQHF.

The J gene is TRBJ1-5, the V gene TRBV7-9; the TCRdb D gene call, TRBD1, has no DNA to confirm it. The germline V gene encodes CDR1 SEHNR and CDR2 FQNEAQ (reference sequence). The CDR3 sequence is 16 residues long. CDR3 amino acids: CASSLAPGGSNQPQHF.

V usage is TRBV20-1 and J usage is TRBJ1-3. Germline CDR1 reads DFQATT; CDR2 reads SNEGSKA (reference sequence). The CDR3 has 12 residues. The CDR3 region is CSASAGESTIYF.

V gene TRBV6-5 combines with J gene TRBJ1-2; TCRdb designates TRBD1, a call that cannot be tested without DNA. The length of the CDR3 is 21 residues. The germline CDR1 and CDR2 sequences are MNHEY and SVGAGI. The CDR3 sequence is CASSHGQGVTSEPMKNYGYTF.

This sequence joins TRBV29-1 and TRBJ2-7; TCRdb's assignment of TRBD1 cannot be checked, as there is no DNA. The V gene's germline CDR1 is SQVTM and CDR2 ANQGSEA. This CDR3 is built from 13 residues. CDR3 sequence: CSVDGQGGYEQYF.